This T cell receptor beta chain was sequenced during a study of blood T cell repertoires in COVID-19. Sequencing used immunoSEQ multiplex PCR; TCRdb keeps in-frame clones, though not all of them. The sample has 65,000 to 85,000 clones; approximately 86% are singletons. The Seattle patients, enrolled during active infection, were followed longitudinally. The sequencing sample was made of peripheral blood. The source is a man aged 80 or over with COVID-19, enrolled during active disease.

Here the CDR3 reads CASSPKDGLAAGNTGELFF. For the CDR3, the DNA is TGTGCCAGCTCACCAAAAGATGGACTAGCGGCCGGGAACACCGGGGAGCTGTTTTTT. The V gene is TRBV18, the J gene TRBJ2-2; 10 bases are shared with TRBD2. The germline V gene encodes CDR1 KGHSH and CDR2 LQKENI. The length of the CDR3 is 19 residues. Trimming cost V 2 bases and J 1 base; bases outside gene matches: 10.